The present TCR beta chain was sequenced within a study of identical twins. Broader study findings: Whereas memory repertoires showed no such difference, abundant cord blood beta clonotypes carried fewer insertions.

Healthy Caucasian individuals made up all the donors. This CDR3 comprises 16 residues. Germline loops: CDR1 MGHDK, CDR2 SYGVNS. The V end lost 1 base, the J end lost 4 bases, and 13 bases lay between the germline ends. Using its own MiXCR run on the 5' RACE reads, TCRdb lists one record per CDR3 protein. Of approximately 280,000 distinct CDR3 sequences in the sample, roughly 8.6% were seen once. The sample holds many counts of this clonotype. Its specificity is unknown. Another study also made use of these data, one on yellow fever vaccine responses in identical twins. That paper adds: The authors reported partly convergent, partly personalized vaccine responses in identical twins.

This chain links TRBV25-1 with TRBJ2-2; maybe TRBD2 (5 bases). Sequencing input: memory (CD45RO+) T cells sorted from blood. The sequence was collected from a woman aged 18 to 35 in good health. As DNA, the CDR3 is TGTGCCAGCAGTGAATTAGGCGGGTTGGGCACCGGGGAGCTGTTTTTT. Amino acid sequence: CASSELGGLGTGELFF. The variable domain in full, with the rest retrieved from reference TRBV25-1 and TRBJ2-2, is EADIYQTPRYLVIGTGKKITLECSQTMGHDKMYWYQQDPGMELHLIHYSYGVNSTEKGDLSSESTVSRIRTEHFPLTLESARPSHTSQYLCASSELGGLGTGELFFGEGSRLTVL.